This paragraph reports one TCR beta chain. What it binds is unknown. These data come from a study of beta chain features in type 1 diabetes. Study observations and caveats: When VDJ junctions were examined, type 1 diabetes patients showed fewer insertions and more deletions.

Sequencing targeted expressed TCRB transcripts, as all isolated RNA had been reverse transcribed. Assay: immunoSEQ multiplex PCR; the TCRdb copy retains only in-frame clones and omits some. The table includes about 360,000 clones, about 12% detected once. This clonotype was sampled from a young man in good health. The sample comprised naive CD4+ T cells from blood.

The CDR3 DNA is TGTGCCAGCAGCTTGGCCGGGACTAGGTCAACCGGGGAGCTGTTTTTT. Amino acids: CASSLAGTRSTGELFF. V is TRBV5-4 and J is TRBJ2-2; the match to TRBD2 covers 8 bases. V shed 0 bases and J 5 bases; nucleotides not matched to a gene: 6. The CDR3 has 16 amino acids. Germline V lookup: CDR1 SGHNT, CDR2 YYREEE (reference sequence).